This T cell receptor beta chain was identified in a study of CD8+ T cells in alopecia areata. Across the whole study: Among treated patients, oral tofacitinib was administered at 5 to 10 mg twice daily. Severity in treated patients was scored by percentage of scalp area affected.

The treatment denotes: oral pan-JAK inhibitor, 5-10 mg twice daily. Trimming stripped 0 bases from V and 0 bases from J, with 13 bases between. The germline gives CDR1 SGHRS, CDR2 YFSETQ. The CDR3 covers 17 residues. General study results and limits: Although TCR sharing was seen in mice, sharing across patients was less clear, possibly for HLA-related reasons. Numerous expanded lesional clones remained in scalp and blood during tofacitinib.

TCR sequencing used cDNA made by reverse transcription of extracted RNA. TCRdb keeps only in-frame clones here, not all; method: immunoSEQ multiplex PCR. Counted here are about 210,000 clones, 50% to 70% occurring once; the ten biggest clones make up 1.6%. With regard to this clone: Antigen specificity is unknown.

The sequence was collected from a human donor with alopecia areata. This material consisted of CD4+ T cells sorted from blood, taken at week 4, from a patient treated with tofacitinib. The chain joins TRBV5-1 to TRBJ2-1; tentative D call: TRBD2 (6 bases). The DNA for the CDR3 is TGCGCCAGCAGCTTGGATGGGGGGTCGAGCTCCTACAATGAGCAGTTCTTC. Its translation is CASSLDGGSSSYNEQFF.